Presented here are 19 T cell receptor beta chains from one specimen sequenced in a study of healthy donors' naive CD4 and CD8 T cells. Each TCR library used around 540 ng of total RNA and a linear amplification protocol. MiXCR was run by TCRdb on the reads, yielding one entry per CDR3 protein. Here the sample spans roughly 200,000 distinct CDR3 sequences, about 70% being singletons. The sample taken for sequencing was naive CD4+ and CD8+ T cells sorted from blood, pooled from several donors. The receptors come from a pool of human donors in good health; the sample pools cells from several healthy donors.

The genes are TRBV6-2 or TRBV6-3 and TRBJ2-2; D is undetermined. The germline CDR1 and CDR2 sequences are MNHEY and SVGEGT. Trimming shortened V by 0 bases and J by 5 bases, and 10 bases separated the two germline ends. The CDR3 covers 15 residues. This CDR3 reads CASSYSMYFTGELFF. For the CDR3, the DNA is TGTGCCAGCAGTTACTCGATGTACTTTACCGGGGAGCTGTTTTTT.

This chain's CDR3 is CASSFSLQETQYF. The CDR3 bases are TGTGCCAGCAGCTTTTCACTGCAAGAGACCCAGTACTTC. This chain joins TRBV7-8 and TRBJ2-5; D gene uncertain. V was clipped by 3 bases and J by 2 bases, with 7 bases between them. The CDR3 extends over 13 amino acids. CDR1 and CDR2 from the germline V gene are SGHVS and FQNEAQ.

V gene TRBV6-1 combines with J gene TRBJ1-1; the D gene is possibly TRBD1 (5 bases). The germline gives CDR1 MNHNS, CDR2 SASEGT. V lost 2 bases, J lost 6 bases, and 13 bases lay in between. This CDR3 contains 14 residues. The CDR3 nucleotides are TGTGCCAGCAGTGAACAGGAACGGGGCGCTGAAGCTTTCTTT. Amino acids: CASSEQERGAEAFF.

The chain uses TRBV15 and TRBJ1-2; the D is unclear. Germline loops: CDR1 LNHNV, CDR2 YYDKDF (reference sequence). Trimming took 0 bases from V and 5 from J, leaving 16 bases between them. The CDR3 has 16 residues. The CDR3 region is CATSRDLVGGRYGYTF. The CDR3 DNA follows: TGTGCCACCAGCAGAGATTTGGTGGGTGGTCGGTATGGCTACACCTTC.

The CDR3 loop is CASSNTGTGPLNEQFF. The CDR3 bases are TGTGCCAGCAGCAACACCGGGACAGGGCCCCTGAATGAGCAGTTCTTC. The rearrangement links TRBV5-6 to TRBJ2-1, with 9 bases identical to TRBD1. CDR1 is SGHDT, CDR2 YYEEEE, per germline. This CDR3 region has 16 residues. V was pared by 4 bases and J by 7 bases, with 12 bases of the junction left unmatched.

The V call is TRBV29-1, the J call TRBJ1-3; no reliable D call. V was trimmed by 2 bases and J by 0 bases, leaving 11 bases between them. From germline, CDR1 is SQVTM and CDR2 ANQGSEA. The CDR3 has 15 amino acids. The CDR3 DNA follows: TGCAGCGTTGAATTGGGCAGAAGCTCTGGAAACACCATATATTTT. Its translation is CSVELGRSSGNTIYF.

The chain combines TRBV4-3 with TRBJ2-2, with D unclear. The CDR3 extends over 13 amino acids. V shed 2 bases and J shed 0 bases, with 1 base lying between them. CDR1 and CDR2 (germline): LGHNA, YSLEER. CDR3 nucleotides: TGCGCCAGCAGCCAATCGAACACCGGGGAGCTGTTTTTT. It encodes CASSQSNTGELFF.

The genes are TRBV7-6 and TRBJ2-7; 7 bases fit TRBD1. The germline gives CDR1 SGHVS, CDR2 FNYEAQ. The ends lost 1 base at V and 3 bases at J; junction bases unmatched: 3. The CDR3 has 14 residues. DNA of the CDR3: TGTGCCAGCAGCTTAGGGAGACAGGGCTACGAGCAGTACTTC. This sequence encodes CASSLGRQGYEQYF.

This CDR3 is CASSQAPDPLSGYTF. CDR3 bases: TGCGCCAGCAGCCAAGCCCCGGACCCTCTCTCTGGCTACACCTTC. The chain combines TRBV4-1 with TRBJ1-2, with D unresolved. The germline V and J ends were trimmed by 1 base and 7 bases, with 16 bases remaining between them. Germline assignment: CDR1 MGHRA and CDR2 YSYEKL. This CDR3 spans 15 amino acids.

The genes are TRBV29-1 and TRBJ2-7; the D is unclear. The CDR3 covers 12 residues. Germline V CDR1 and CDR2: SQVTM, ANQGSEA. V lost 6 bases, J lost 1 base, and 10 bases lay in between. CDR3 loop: CSVGTDSYEQYF. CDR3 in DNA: TGCAGCGTAGGAACAGATTCCTACGAGCAGTACTTC.

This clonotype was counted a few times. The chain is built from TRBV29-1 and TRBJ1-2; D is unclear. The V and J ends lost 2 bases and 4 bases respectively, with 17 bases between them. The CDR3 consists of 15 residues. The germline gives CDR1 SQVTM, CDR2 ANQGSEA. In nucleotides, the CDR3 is TGCAGCGTTGAAAATGGGAGGGCGCAGTTCTATGGCTACACCTTC. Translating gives CSVENGRAQFYGYTF.

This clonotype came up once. The CDR3 loop reads CASSLAGDRAAVYEQYF. For the CDR3, the DNA is TGTGCCAGCAGCTTAGCGGGGGACAGGGCAGCGGTCTACGAGCAGTACTTC. The chain joins TRBV7-8 to TRBJ2-7, with TRBD1 matching over 9 bases. Looked up from germline, CDR1 is SGHVS and CDR2 is FQNEAQ. The CDR3 is 17 residues long. J gave up 3 bases and V 0 bases, and 9 bases lay outside the gene matches. Looking up the rest from reference TRBV7-8 and TRBJ2-7 gives the full variable domain: GAGVSQSPRYKVAKRGQDVALRCDPISGHVSLFWYQQALGQGPEFLTYFQNEAQLDKSGLPSDRFFAERPEGSVSTLKIQRTQQEDSAVYLCASSLAGDRAAVYEQYFGPGTRLTVT.

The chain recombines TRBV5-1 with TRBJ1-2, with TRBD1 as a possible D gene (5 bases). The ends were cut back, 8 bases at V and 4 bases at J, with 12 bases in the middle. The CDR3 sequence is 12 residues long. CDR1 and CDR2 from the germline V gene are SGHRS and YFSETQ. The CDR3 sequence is CASGGTTYGYTF. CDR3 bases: TGCGCCAGTGGCGGGACCACCTATGGCTACACCTTC. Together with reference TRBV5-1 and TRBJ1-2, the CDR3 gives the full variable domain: KAGVTQTPRYLIKTRGQQVTLSCSPISGHRSVSWYQQTPGQGLQFLFEYFSETQRNKGNFPGRFSGRQFSNSRSEMNVSTLELGDSALYLCASGGTTYGYTFGSGTRLTVV.

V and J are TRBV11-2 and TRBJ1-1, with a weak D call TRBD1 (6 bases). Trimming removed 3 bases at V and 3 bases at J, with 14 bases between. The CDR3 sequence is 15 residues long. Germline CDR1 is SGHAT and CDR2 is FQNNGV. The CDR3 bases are TGTGCCAGCAGCTTTCTCGGGGGGCGCGACACTGAAGCTTTCTTT. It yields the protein CASSFLGGRDTEAFF.

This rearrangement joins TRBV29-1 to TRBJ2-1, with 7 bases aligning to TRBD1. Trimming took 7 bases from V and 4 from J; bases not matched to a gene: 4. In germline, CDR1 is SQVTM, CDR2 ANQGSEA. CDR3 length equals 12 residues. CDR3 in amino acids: CSGGTDYNEQFF. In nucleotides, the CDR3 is TGCAGCGGTGGGACAGATTACAATGAGCAGTTCTTC.

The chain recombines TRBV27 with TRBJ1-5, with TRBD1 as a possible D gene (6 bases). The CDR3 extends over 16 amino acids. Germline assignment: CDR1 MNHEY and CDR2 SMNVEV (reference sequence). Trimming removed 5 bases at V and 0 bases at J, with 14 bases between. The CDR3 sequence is CASSRAIGGSNQPQHF. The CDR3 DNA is TGTGCCAGCAGTCGGGCCATAGGGGGTAGCAATCAGCCCCAGCATTTT.

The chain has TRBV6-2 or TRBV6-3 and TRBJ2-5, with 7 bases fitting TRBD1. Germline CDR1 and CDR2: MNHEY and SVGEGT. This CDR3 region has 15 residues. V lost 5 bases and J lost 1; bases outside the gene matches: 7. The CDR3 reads CASSQTGTAQETQYF. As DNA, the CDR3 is TGTGCCAGCAGTCAGACCGGGACAGCCCAAGAGACCCAGTACTTC.

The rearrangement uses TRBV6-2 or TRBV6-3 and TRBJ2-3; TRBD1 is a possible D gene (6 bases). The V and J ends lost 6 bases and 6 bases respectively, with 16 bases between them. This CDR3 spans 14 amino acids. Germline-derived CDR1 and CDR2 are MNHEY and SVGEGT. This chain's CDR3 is CASRPPQGWDTQYF. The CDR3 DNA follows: TGTGCCAGCAGACCCCCACAGGGTTGGGATACGCAGTATTTT.

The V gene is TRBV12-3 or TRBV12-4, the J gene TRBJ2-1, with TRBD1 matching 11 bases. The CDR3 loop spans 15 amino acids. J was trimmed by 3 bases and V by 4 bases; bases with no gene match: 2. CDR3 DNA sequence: TGTGCCAGCAGTTCGGGACAGGGGGGCTACAATGAGCAGTTCTTC. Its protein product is CASSSGQGGYNEQFF.